The clone carrying this TCR beta chain has more than one count but fewer than ten. Original data processing: Amplified reference gene primers provided the basis for estimating nucleated cell counts. The method was immunoSEQ multiplex PCR; TCRdb's version includes in-frame clones alone and lacks a portion of them. The V and J calls and the clone size are those of that table, but D and trimming were determined from the DNA. The repertoire has 35,000 to 45,000 clones, approximately 90% of them found once; the top ten carry around 7%. This entry is derived from a study of blood T cell repertoires in COVID-19. Background on the study: The samples span acute and convalescent COVID-19 from the United States, Italy and Spain. In each case, the material was cDNA or gDNA derived from T cells, B-cell-depleted T cells, or PBMCs.

From germline, CDR1 is SGHNT and CDR2 YYREEE (reference sequence). Trimming left V 0 bases short and J 6 bases short, with 9 bases between. This CDR3 is 14 amino acids long. The J gene is TRBJ2-2, the V gene TRBV5-4; perhaps TRBD2 as D (5 bases). The material sequenced was peripheral blood. The receptor comes from a human donor in a cohort sampled during active COVID-19. DNA for the CDR3: TGTGCCAGCAGCTTGGATCCGGGGTCCGGGGAGCTGTTTTTT. Translated: CASSLDPGSGELFF.